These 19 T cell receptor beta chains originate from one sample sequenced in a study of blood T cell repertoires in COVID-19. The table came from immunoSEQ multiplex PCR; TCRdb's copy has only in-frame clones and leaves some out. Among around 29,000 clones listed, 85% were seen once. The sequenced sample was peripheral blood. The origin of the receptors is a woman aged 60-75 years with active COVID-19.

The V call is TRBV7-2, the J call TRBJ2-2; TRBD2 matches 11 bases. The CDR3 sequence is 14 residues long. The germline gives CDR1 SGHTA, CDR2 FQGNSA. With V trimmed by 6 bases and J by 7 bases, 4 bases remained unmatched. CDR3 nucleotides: TGTGCCAGCAGACTAGCGGGAGCGAACGGGGAGCTGTTTTTT. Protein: CASRLAGANGELFF.

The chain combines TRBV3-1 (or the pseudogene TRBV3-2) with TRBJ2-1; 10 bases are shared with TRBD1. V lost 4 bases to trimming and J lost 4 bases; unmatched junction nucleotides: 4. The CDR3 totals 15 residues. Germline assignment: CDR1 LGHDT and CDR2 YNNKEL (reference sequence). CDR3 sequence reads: CASSLRTGGYNEQFF. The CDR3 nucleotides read TGTGCCAGCAGCCTTCGGACAGGGGGTTACAATGAGCAGTTCTTC.

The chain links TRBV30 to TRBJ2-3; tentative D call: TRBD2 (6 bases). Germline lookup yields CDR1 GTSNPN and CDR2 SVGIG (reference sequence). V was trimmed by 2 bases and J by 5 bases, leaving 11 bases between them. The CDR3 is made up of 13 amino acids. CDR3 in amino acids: CAWSRRGLDTQYF. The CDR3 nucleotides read TGTGCCTGGAGTCGGCGGGGTTTAGATACGCAGTATTTT.

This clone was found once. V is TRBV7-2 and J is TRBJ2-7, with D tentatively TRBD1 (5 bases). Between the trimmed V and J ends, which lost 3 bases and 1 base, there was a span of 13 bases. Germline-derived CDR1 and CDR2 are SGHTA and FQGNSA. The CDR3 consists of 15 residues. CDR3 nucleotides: TGTGCCAGCAGCTTGACAGCTTACGAATCCTACGAGCAGTACTTC. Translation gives CASSLTAYESYEQYF.

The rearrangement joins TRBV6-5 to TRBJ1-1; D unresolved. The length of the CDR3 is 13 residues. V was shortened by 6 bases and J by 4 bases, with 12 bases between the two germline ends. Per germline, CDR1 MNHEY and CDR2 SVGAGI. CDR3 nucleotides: TGTGCCAGCAGCCTTCCGTGGAGCACTGAAGCTTTCTTT. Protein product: CASSLPWSTEAFF.

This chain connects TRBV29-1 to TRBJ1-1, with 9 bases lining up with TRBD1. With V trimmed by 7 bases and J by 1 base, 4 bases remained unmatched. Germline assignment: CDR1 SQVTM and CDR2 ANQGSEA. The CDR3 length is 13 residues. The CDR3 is CSALGQGNTEAFF. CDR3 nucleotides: TGCAGCGCCCTGGGACAGGGGAACACTGAAGCTTTCTTT.

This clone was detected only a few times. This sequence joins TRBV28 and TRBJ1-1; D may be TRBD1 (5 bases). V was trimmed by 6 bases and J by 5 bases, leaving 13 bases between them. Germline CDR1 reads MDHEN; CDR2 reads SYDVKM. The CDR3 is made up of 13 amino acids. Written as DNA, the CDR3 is TGTGCCAGCAGCCGGGGGTTTCGGACTGAAGCTTTCTTT. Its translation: CASSRGFRTEAFF.

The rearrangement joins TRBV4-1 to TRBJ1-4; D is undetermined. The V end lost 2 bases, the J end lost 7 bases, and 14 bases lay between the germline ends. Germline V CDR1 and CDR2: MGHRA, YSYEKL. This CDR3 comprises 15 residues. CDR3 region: CASSQPENYVEKLFF. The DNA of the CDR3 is TGCGCCAGCAGCCAACCCGAAAACTATGTTGAAAAACTGTTTTTT.

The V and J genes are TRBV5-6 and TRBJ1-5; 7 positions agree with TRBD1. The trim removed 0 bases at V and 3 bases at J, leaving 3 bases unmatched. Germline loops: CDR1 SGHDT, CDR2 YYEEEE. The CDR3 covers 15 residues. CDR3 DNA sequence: TGTGCCAGCAGCTTGGGACAGGGCCCCAATCAGCCCCAGCATTTT. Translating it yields CASSLGQGPNQPQHF.

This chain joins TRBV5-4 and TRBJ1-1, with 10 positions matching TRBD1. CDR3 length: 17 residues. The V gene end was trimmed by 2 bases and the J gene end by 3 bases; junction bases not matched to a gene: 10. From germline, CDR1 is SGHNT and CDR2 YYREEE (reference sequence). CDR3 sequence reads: CASSFRQGAGFDTEAFF. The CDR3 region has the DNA TGTGCCAGCAGCTTCCGACAGGGGGCAGGTTTTGACACTGAAGCTTTCTTT.

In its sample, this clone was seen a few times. The CDR3 loop reads CASSLSSFVLNNEQFF. CDR3 DNA: TGTGCCAGCAGCTTGTCTAGTTTTGTTCTTAACAATGAGCAGTTCTTC. The V call is TRBV7-9, the J call TRBJ2-1; D gene uncertain. Trimming removed 3 bases from V and 5 bases from J, with 17 bases in between. The CDR3 loop spans 16 amino acids. Germline V gives CDR1 SEHNR, CDR2 FQNEAQ (reference sequence).

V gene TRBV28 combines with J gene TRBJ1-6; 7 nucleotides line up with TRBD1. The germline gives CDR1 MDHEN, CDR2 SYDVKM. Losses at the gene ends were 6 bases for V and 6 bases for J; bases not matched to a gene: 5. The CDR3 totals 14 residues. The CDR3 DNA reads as TGTGCCAGCAGCTCGGGACAGAGTAATTCACCCCTCCACTTT. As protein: CASSSGQSNSPLHF.

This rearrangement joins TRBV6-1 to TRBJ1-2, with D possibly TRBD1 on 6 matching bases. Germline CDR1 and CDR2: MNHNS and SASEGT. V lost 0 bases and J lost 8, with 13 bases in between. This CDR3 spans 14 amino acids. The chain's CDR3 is CASSEARGRLGYTF. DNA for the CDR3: TGTGCCAGCAGTGAAGCCAGGGGAAGGTTAGGCTACACCTTC.

CDR3 sequence reads: CASSLALGPPKEAFF. The CDR3 nucleotides are TGTGCCAGCAGCTTAGCGTTGGGCCCACCCAAGGAAGCTTTCTTT. V gene TRBV7-9 combines with J gene TRBJ1-1; no clear D. With 0 bases removed from V and 8 bases from J, the gap between germline ends came to 16 bases. The CDR3 has 15 amino acids. The germline V gene has CDR1 SEHNR and CDR2 FQNEAQ (reference sequence). Based on the CDR3 plus reference TRBV7-9 and TRBJ1-1, the full variable domain is DTGVSQNPRHKITKRGQNVTFRCDPISEHNRLYWYRQTLGQGPEFLTYFQNEAQLEKSRLLSDRFSAERPKGSFSTLEIQRTEQGDSAMYLCASSLALGPPKEAFFGQGTRLTVV.

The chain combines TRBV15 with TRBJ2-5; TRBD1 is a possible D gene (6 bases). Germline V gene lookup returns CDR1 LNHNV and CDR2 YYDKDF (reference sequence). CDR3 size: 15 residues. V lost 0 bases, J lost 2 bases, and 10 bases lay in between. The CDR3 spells CATSRDTQGQETQYF. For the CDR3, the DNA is TGTGCCACCAGCAGAGATACGCAGGGGCAAGAGACCCAGTACTTC.

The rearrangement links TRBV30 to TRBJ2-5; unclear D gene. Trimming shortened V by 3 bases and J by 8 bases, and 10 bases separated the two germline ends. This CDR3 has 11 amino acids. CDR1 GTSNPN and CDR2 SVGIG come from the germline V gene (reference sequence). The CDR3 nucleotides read TGTGCCTGGAGACTCGGCGGTACCCAGTACTTC. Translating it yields CAWRLGGTQYF. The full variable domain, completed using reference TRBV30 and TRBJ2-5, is SQTIHQWPATLVQPVGSPLSLECTVEGTSNPNLYWYRQAAGRGLQLLFYSVGIGQISSEVPQNLSASRPQDRQFILSSKKLLLSDSGFYLCAWRLGGTQYFGPGTRLLVL.

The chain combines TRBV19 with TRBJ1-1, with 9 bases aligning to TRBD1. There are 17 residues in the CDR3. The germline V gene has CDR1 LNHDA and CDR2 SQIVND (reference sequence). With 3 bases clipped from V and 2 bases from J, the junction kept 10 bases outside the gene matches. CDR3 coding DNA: TGTGCCAGTAGTATCACAGGGGGCGCTGGGCTTAACACTGAAGCTTTCTTT. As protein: CASSITGGAGLNTEAFF.

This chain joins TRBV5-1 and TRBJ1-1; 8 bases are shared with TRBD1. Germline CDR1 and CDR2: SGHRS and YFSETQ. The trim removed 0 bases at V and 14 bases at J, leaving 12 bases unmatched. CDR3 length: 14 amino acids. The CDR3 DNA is TGCGCCAGCAGCTTGGCTGGACAGGGTACCTCCTTCTTCTTT. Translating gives CASSLAGQGTSFFF.

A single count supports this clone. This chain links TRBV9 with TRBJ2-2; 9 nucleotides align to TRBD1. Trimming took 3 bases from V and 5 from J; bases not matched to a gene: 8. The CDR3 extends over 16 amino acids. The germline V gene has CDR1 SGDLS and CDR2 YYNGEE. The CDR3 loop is CASSARQGVGTGELFF. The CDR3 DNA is TGTGCCAGCAGCGCCAGACAGGGGGTAGGAACCGGGGAGCTGTTTTTT.